This TCR beta chain came from a study of T cell responses to AZD1222 COVID-19 vaccine. Study-wide background: Analysis merged second doses at about 4 or about 12 weeks.

Trimming cost V 0 bases and J 2 bases, with 13 bases left between them. CDR3 size: 16 residues. Germline CDR1 reads GTSNPN; CDR2 reads SVGIG (reference sequence). The table lists this clone with a few counts. Its antigen remains unknown. Study-level findings and limits: At 160-218 and 743-854, vaccine-associated CD4 TCRs were dominant, and they spanned spike. Two AZD1222 administrations were followed by greater Spike-specific TCR breadth and depth. Donors were mostly white British, more females; clonal diversity possibly underestimated.

Clones were read by immunoSEQ multiplex PCR, and TCRdb kept only the in-frame ones, dropping some. The sample holds around 190,000 clones; about 91% are singletons and the top ten take approximately 0.49%. Sequencing used peripheral blood, obtained on day 0 of AZD1222 vaccination. The clonotype was recovered from an adult in good health. The J gene is TRBJ1-4, the V gene TRBV30, with unresolved D. In DNA form, the CDR3 reads TGTGCCTGGAGTGTAAGCCGGACGGGGACTAATGAAAAACTGTTTTTT. It specifies CAWSVSRTGTNEKLFF.